The clone carrying this T cell receptor beta chain was seen at least ten times. Antigen unknown. This sample is part of a study of CD8 T cells in ankylosing spondylitis. Overall study results and limits: A TCR beta motif of several highly homologous variants seemed to mark ankylosing spondylitis blood. The authors found the disease-linked clones to be CD8+ and relatively rare in peripheral blood.

One entry per CDR3 protein results from TCRdb running MiXCR on the 5' RACE reads. The sample contains roughly 130,000 distinct CDR3 sequences, about 6.5% of which appear only once. Sequencing used blood, either unsorted or a sorted T cell fraction (not recorded which). This receptor was identified in a male donor with ankylosing spondylitis or in good health (not recorded which).

As DNA, the CDR3 is TGTGCCAGCAGTTTAGGGGATCTGGAGACCCAGTACTTC. Its protein is CASSLGDLETQYF. The genes are TRBV12-3 or TRBV12-4 and TRBJ2-5, with D unclear. Trimming removed 1 base from V and 5 bases from J, with 8 bases in between. The CDR3 has 13 residues.